This T cell receptor beta chain emerged from a study of cytomegalovirus exposure and HLA in healthy donors. Findings and limits, study-wide: Looking again later, the authors saw that most CMV-associated TCR beta chains seemed HLA-restricted. For most TCR beta V segments, an earlier analysis put the productive rate at about 87% or about 30% of the time.

The PCR ran on 60 Vbeta and 13 Jbeta primers. Clones were sequenced by immunoSEQ multiplex PCR, and TCRdb holds only the in-frame ones, with some missing. Counted here are around 210,000 clones, about three quarters occurring once; the ten biggest clones make up approximately 0.49%. Trimming cost V 4 bases and J 8 bases; bases outside gene matches: 7. CDR1 SGHRS and CDR2 YFSETQ come from the germline V gene. This CDR3 has 14 residues. With regard to this clone: The antigen is not known.

The rearrangement uses TRBV5-1 and TRBJ1-3, with 9 nucleotides matching TRBD1. The source is a boy younger than 18 in good health and CMV-seronegative. Sequenced material: PBMCs. This CDR3 is CASSTDRGADTIYF. CDR3 coding DNA: TGCGCCAGCAGCACGGACAGGGGTGCGGACACCATATATTTT.